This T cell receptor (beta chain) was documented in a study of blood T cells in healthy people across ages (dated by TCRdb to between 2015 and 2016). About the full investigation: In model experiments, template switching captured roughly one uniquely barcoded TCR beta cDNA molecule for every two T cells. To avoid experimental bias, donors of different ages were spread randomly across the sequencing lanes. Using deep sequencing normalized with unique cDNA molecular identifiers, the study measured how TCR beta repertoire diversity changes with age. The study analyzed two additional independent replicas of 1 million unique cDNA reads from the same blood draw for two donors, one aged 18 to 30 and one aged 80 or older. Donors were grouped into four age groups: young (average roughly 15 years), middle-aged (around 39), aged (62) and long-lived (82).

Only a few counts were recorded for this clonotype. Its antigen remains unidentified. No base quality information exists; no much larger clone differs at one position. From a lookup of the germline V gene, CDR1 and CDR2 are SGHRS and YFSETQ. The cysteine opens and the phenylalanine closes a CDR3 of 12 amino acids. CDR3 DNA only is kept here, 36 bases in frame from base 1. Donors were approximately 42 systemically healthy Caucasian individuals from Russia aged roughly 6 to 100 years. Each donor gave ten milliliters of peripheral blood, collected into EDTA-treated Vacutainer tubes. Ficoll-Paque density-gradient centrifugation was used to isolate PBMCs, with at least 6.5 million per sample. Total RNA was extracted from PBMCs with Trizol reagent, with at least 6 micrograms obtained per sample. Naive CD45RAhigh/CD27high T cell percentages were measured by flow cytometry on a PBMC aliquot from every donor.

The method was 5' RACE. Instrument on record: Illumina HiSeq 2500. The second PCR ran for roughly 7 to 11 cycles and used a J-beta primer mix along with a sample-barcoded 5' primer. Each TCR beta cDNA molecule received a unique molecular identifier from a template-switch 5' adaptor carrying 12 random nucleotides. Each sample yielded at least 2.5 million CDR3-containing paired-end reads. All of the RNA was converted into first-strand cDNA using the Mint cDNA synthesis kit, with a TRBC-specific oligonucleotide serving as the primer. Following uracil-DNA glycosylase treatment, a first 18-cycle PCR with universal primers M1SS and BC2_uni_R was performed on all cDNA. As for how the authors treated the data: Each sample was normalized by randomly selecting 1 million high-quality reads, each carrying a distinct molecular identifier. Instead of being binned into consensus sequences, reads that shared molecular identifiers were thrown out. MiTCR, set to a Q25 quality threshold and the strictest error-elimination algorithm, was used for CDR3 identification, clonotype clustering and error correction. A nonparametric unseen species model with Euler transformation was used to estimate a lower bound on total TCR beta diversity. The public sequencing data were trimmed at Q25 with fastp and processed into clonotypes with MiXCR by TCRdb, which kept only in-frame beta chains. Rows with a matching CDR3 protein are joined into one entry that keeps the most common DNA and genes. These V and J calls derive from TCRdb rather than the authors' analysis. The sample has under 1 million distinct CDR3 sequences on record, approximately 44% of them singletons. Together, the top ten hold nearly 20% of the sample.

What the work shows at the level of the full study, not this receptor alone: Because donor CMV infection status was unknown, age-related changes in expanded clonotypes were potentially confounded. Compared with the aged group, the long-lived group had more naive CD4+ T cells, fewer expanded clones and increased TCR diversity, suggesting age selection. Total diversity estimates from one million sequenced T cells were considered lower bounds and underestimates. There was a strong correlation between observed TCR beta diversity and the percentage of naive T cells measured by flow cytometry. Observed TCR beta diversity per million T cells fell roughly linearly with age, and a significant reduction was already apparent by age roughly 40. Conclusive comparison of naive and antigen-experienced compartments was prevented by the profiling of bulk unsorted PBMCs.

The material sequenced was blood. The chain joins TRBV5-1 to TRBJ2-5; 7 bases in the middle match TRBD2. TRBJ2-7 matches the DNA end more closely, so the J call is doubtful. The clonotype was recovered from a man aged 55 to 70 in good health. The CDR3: CASRLPGGEQYF. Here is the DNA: TGCGCCAGCAGGTTACCGGGGGGCGAGCAGTACTTC.